Below, 23 T cell receptor beta chains from the same sample are listed, as sequenced in a study of blood T cell repertoires in COVID-19 (dated by TCRdb to 2020 to 2021). The library was built by means of the immunoSEQ multiplex PCR assay. TCRdb retrieved this table from immuneACCESS and kept in-frame rearrangements only. Not all clones are present; in checked studies, unresolved V genes account for under half, and no reason is known for the remainder. Counted in this sample were 120,000 to 150,000 clones; around 79% of them appeared once. Of the sample, about 3.6% is held by the ten largest clones. Sequenced sample: peripheral blood. The source of these receptors is a man in his sixties with acute or convalescent COVID-19.

In the case of this clone: At one end, the junction sequence differs from germline, possibly due to a read error. J is TRBJ1-3 and V is TRBV6-5; D not certain. Germline V gene lookup returns CDR1 MNHEY and CDR2 SVGAGI. This CDR3 has 14 residues. CDR3 bases: TGTGCCAGCAGTTACTCGAGGGCTGGAAGCACCATATATTTT. This gives the protein CASSYSRAGSTIYF.

This clone has more than one count but fewer than ten. The rearrangement uses TRBV27 and TRBJ1-3; D uncertain. V gave up 5 bases and J gave up 2 bases, with 10 bases separating them. Germline CDR1 is MNHEY and CDR2 is SMNVEV (reference sequence). The CDR3 length is 14 residues. The CDR3 region has the DNA TGTGCCAGCAGTCCCGACTTGGCTGGAAACACCATATATTTT. This codes for CASSPDLAGNTIYF.

This clone showed up just once. The chain couples TRBV7-3 to TRBJ1-2, with unresolved D. The CDR3 length is 13 residues. In germline, CDR1 is SGHTA, CDR2 FQGTGA. The V and J ends lost 4 bases and 4 bases respectively, with 10 bases between them. DNA of the CDR3: TGTGCCAGCAGCTCAGACGGGGTCTATGGCTACACCTTC. It yields the protein CASSSDGVYGYTF.

This clone occurred a few times. The chain employs TRBV9 and TRBJ2-1; TRBD2 matches 7 bases. CDR3 length: 15 amino acids. Trimming at V came to 4 bases and at J to 2 bases, leaving 6 bases not matched to a gene. Germline assignment: CDR1 SGDLS and CDR2 YYNGEE. The CDR3 protein is CASSPSGNTYNEQFF. The CDR3 bases are TGTGCCAGCAGCCCCAGCGGGAATACCTACAATGAGCAGTTCTTC.

The V gene is TRBV29-1, the J gene TRBJ1-1, with D possibly matching TRBD1 (5 bases). Germline V lookup: CDR1 SQVTM, CDR2 ANQGSEA. Between the trimmed V and J ends, which lost 4 bases and 1 base, there was a span of 7 bases. The CDR3 loop spans 12 amino acids. The CDR3 protein is CSVGTSNTEAFF. In nucleotides, the CDR3 is TGCAGCGTTGGGACATCGAACACTGAAGCTTTCTTT. Looking up the rest from reference TRBV29-1 and TRBJ1-1 gives the full variable domain: SAVISQKPSRDICQRGTSLTIQCQVDSQVTMMFWYRQQPGQSLTLIATANQGSEATYESGFVIDKFPISRPNLTFSTLTVSNMSPEDSSIYLCSVGTSNTEAFFGQGTRLTVV.

The chain employs TRBV19 and TRBJ2-1, with 13 bases matching TRBD2. The CDR3 is 14 amino acids. V trimming: 5 bases; J trimming: 9 bases; junction bases outside the gene matches: 4. Looked up from germline, CDR1 is LNHDA and CDR2 is SQIVND (reference sequence). CDR3 bases: TGTGCCAGTAGTTCGGGACTAGCGGGAATTGAGCAGTTCTTC. Translated: CASSSGLAGIEQFF.

The rearrangement joins TRBV7-9 to TRBJ2-1; D gene ambiguous. CDR3 size: 14 residues. The ends were cut back, 3 bases at V and 2 bases at J, with 8 bases in the middle. Germline assignment: CDR1 SEHNR and CDR2 FQNEAQ (reference sequence). This CDR3 reads CASSLVQAYNEQFF. In DNA form, the CDR3 reads TGTGCCAGCAGCTTGGTTCAGGCCTACAATGAGCAGTTCTTC.

CDR3 sequence: CASSLSPQGEDQYF. CDR3 coding DNA: TGTGCCAGCAGTTTATCCCCCCAGGGGGAGGATCAGTACTTC. The chain carries TRBV27 and TRBJ2-4; possibly TRBD1 for D (7 bases). There are 14 residues in the CDR3. CDR1 and CDR2 from the germline V gene are MNHEY and SMNVEV (reference sequence). V was shortened by 0 bases and J by 12 bases, with 15 bases between the two germline ends.

The chain has TRBV28 and TRBJ1-6, with 7 bases aligning to TRBD1. Germline CDR1 MDHEN, CDR2 SYDVKM. V was clipped by 4 bases and J by 4 bases; unmatched bases: 7. The CDR3 is made up of 16 amino acids. CDR3 sequence reads: CASSSQGPSYNSPLHF. Written as DNA, the CDR3 is TGTGCCAGCAGTTCACAGGGGCCCAGTTATAATTCACCCCTCCACTTT.

The V call is TRBV19, the J call TRBJ2-1; 8 bases are a match to TRBD1. V shed 3 bases and J 4 bases; nucleotides not matched to a gene: 14. Germline V CDR1 and CDR2: LNHDA, SQIVND (reference sequence). This CDR3 contains 18 residues. CDR3 residues: CASSIGMSGTGLYNEQFF. As DNA, the CDR3 is TGTGCCAGTAGTATTGGGATGTCCGGGACAGGCCTTTACAATGAGCAGTTCTTC.

This clone was observed a few times. This chain uses TRBV25-1 with TRBJ2-1, with TRBD2 matching over 12 bases. Germline CDR1 reads MGHDK; CDR2 reads SYGVNS. The CDR3 length is 15 residues. V gave up 10 bases and J gave up 7 bases; unmatched junction bases: 11. CDR3 protein: CATSNPGTSGNEQFF. The CDR3, as DNA: TGTGCCACCTCGAATCCCGGGACTAGCGGGAATGAGCAGTTCTTC.

The rearrangement links TRBV5-6 to TRBJ2-1; 7 bases align to TRBD2. V shed 4 bases, J shed 2 bases, and the junction held 6 bases outside the gene matches. Germline V CDR1 and CDR2: SGHDT, YYEEEE. This CDR3 has 15 amino acids. The chain's CDR3 is CASSVGGTTYNEQFF. The CDR3 DNA reads TGTGCCAGCAGCGTCGGCGGGACTACCTACAATGAGCAGTTCTTC.

CDR3 DNA: TGTGCCAGCAGTTTGTCCGGACTAGCGACCAACCGGGAGCTGTTTTTT. Its translation is CASSLSGLATNRELFF. The chain is built from TRBV28 and TRBJ2-2, with 9 bases identical to TRBD2. The germline V gene has CDR1 MDHEN and CDR2 SYDVKM. The CDR3 loop spans 16 amino acids. Unmatched junction bases numbered 11, after V lost 3 bases and J lost 9 bases.

The table lists this clone with a count of one. V usage is TRBV4-2 and J usage is TRBJ2-3, with TRBD2 matching 9 bases. CDR1 and CDR2 (germline): LGHNA, YNFKEQ. The CDR3 spans 17 residues. Germline trimming cut 1 base from V and 6 bases from J; bases unmatched to any gene: 11. The CDR3 DNA sequence: TGTGCCAGCAGCCAAGTTGAACTAGCGGGCACGGGGGATACGCAGTATTTT. Amino acids: CASSQVELAGTGDTQYF.

This clone has just a few counts. J is TRBJ2-2 and V is TRBV2; 8 bases align to TRBD1. The V and J ends lost 4 bases and 4 bases, in that order; junction bases with no gene match: 5. Germline V gives CDR1 SNHLY, CDR2 FYNNEI. The CDR3 covers 15 residues. Here the CDR3 DNA reads TGTGCCAGCAGTGGGACAGGGCCGGGCACCGGGGAGCTGTTTTTT. Translation: CASSGTGPGTGELFF.

This clone was detected only once. The chain carries TRBV5-5 and TRBJ1-1, with D unclear. CDR1 is SGHKS and CDR2 is YYEKEE in the germline V gene (reference sequence). The CDR3 contains 15 residues. V was pared by 0 bases and J by 4 bases, with 13 bases between. The chain's CDR3 is CASSLDVLRGTEAFF. In DNA form, the CDR3 reads TGTGCCAGCAGCTTGGACGTTCTCCGGGGCACTGAAGCTTTCTTT.

V gene TRBV3-1 (or the pseudogene TRBV3-2) combines with J gene TRBJ1-6; 7 bases align to TRBD1. The V gene's germline CDR1 is LGHDT and CDR2 YNNKEL (reference sequence). The V segment lost 5 bases and the J segment 10 bases; nucleotides outside the gene matches: 8. The CDR3 totals 14 residues. In DNA form, the CDR3 reads TGTGCCAGCAGCTCGACAGGGTTGGGATCACCCCTCCACTTT. This codes for CASSSTGLGSPLHF.

V gene TRBV7-2 combines with J gene TRBJ1-4; D perhaps matches TRBD1 (5 bases). Germline V gives CDR1 SGHTA, CDR2 FQGNSA. This CDR3 contains 14 residues. V shed 5 bases and J shed 6 bases, with 13 bases lying between them. The CDR3 DNA sequence: TGTGCCAGCAGCCAAAGCCCAGGGCATGAAAAACTGTTTTTT. This sequence encodes CASSQSPGHEKLFF.

The CDR3 nucleotides are TGTGCCAGCAGCGCCGGGACAGGTGGGGGAGGAAATACGCAGTATTTT. Its translation: CASSAGTGGGGNTQYF. This rearrangement joins TRBV9 to TRBJ2-3, with 8 bases lining up with TRBD1. The germline V gene encodes CDR1 SGDLS and CDR2 YYNGEE. This CDR3 contains 16 residues. The trim removed 3 bases at V and 7 bases at J, leaving 13 bases unmatched. Variable domain in full (rest from reference TRBV9 and TRBJ2-3): DSGVTQTPKHLITATGQRVTLRCSPRSGDLSVYWYQQSLDQGLQFLIQYYNGEERAKGNILERFSAQQFPDLHSELNLSSLELGDSALYFCASSAGTGGGGNTQYFGPGTRLTVL.

This clone came up once. The chain is built from TRBV28 and TRBJ2-4; D unresolved. Trimming pared 6 bases from V and 7 bases from J, leaving 10 bases between. From germline, CDR1 is MDHEN and CDR2 SYDVKM. This CDR3 is 12 amino acids long. CDR3 residues: CASSSAGNIQYF. The CDR3, as DNA: TGTGCCAGCAGCTCCGCCGGGAACATTCAGTACTTC.

V usage is TRBV7-9 and J usage is TRBJ2-5; 11 bases line up with TRBD1. V was clipped by 4 bases and J by 5 bases; unmatched bases: 0. The CDR3 length is 13 residues. Looked up from germline, CDR1 is SEHNR and CDR2 is FQNEAQ (reference sequence). Written as DNA, the CDR3 is TGTGCCAGCAGCTGGACAGGGGGCGAGACCCAGTACTTC. It yields the protein CASSWTGGETQYF.

This clone was counted a few times. The chain has TRBV7-2 and TRBJ1-1; 8 nucleotides match TRBD1. Losses at the gene ends were 4 bases for V and 5 bases for J; bases not matched to a gene: 6. Germline V gives CDR1 SGHTA, CDR2 FQGNSA. The CDR3 runs 14 residues. CDR3 DNA sequence: TGTGCCAGCAGCTCGGACAGGGTAGGGACTGAAGCTTTCTTT. Its protein is CASSSDRVGTEAFF.

This clone was seen a few times. V is TRBV3-1 (or the pseudogene TRBV3-2) and J is TRBJ1-6; the D gene is possibly TRBD1 (6 bases). Germline lookup yields CDR1 LGHDT and CDR2 YNNKEL (reference sequence). V gave up 2 bases and J gave up 10 bases, with 15 bases separating them. The CDR3 sequence is 15 residues long. The CDR3 coding sequence is TGTGCCAGCAGCCAAAACAGGGCTAACTTATCACCCCTCCACTTT. It codes for CASSQNRANLSPLHF.